This passage covers 8 T cell receptor beta chains from one sample sequenced in a study of glioma-infiltrating T cells (dated by TCRdb to the mid-2010s). This sample was sequenced with an Illumina MiSeq. TCR alpha and beta CDR3 regions were amplified with the iRepertoire nested amplicon-rescue multiplex PCR (arm-PCR) platform from RNA. TCRdb's own reprocessing of the public reads used fastp at Q25 and MiXCR and kept productive beta chains. A single entry per CDR3 protein holds the most common genes and DNA from its merged rows. The sample has approximately 89,000 distinct CDR3 sequences on record, about 25% of them singletons. The ten most abundant clones make up under 8.5% of the sample. Material for sequencing was glioma tissue, nonneoplastic brain tissue, or PBMCs (not recorded which). The receptors originated from a human donor with low-grade glioma or glioblastoma, undergoing nonglioma brain surgery, or in good health (not recorded which).

The chain links TRBV19 to TRBJ2-7, with 8 bases identical to TRBD2. V lost 1 base and J lost 0; bases outside the gene matches: 2. Per the germline V gene, CDR1 is LNHDA and CDR2 is SQIVND (reference sequence). The CDR3 extends over 15 amino acids. The CDR3 loop is CASSIVSGSSYEQYF. The CDR3 coding sequence is TGTGCCAGTAGTATAGTCAGCGGGAGCTCCTACGAGCAGTACTTC.

There are many counts of this clonotype. V and J are TRBV6-5 and TRBJ1-3; D is unclear. V dropped 0 bases and J dropped 2 bases, with 8 bases sitting between them. The CDR3 is 15 residues long. Germline assignment: CDR1 MNHEY and CDR2 SVGAGI. CDR3 nucleotides: TGTGCCAGCAGTTACTCGGCCAGGACTGGAAACACCATATATTTT. Translated, it gives CASSYSARTGNTIYF.

This clonotype was seen at least ten times. The chain carries TRBV6-6 and TRBJ2-7; maybe TRBD1 (6 bases). Germline CDR1 and CDR2: MNHNY and SVGAGI (reference sequence). V dropped 0 bases and J dropped 6 bases, with 9 bases sitting between them. The CDR3 runs to 13 residues. CDR3 sequence: CASSYSGGSEQYF. In DNA form, the CDR3 reads TGTGCCAGCAGTTACTCAGGGGGAAGCGAGCAGTACTTC.

The rearrangement links TRBV7-9 to TRBJ2-3; 10 nucleotides match TRBD1. Germline assignment: CDR1 SEHNR and CDR2 FQNEAQ (reference sequence). The CDR3 extends over 17 amino acids. J lost 1 base, V lost 0 bases, and 4 bases had no gene match. The CDR3 bases are TGTGCCAGCAGCTTAGCGACGACAGGGGGCCGCACAGATACGCAGTATTTT. This gives the protein CASSLATTGGRTDTQYF. The full variable domain, in which reference TRBV7-9 and TRBJ2-3 provide the parts outside the CDR3, is DTGVSQNPRHKITKRGQNVTFRCDPISEHNRLYWYRQTLGQGPEFLTYFQNEAQLEKSRLLSDRFSAERPKGSFSTLEIQRTEQGDSAMYLCASSLATTGGRTDTQYFGPGTRLTVL.

The table lists this clonotype with many counts. This sequence joins TRBV28 and TRBJ1-2; tentatively, D is TRBD1 (5 bases). This CDR3 is 14 amino acids long. The germline gives CDR1 MDHEN, CDR2 SYDVKM. The germline V and J ends were trimmed by 3 bases and 8 bases, with 16 bases remaining between them. The chain's CDR3 is CASSFGRVYVGYTF. CDR3 bases: TGTGCCAGCAGTTTTGGCAGGGTCTATGTCGGCTACACCTTC.

The chain combines TRBV19 with TRBJ1-1, with a weak D call TRBD1 (6 bases). CDR1 and CDR2 from the germline V gene are LNHDA and SQIVND (reference sequence). CDR3 length: 13 residues. The germline V and J ends were trimmed by 5 bases and 6 bases, with 13 bases remaining between them. CDR3 in DNA: TGTGCCAGTAGTCACAGGGCCTATTCTGAAGCTTTCTTT. Translated: CASSHRAYSEAFF. Based on the CDR3 plus reference TRBV19 and TRBJ1-1, the full variable domain is DGGITQSPKYLFRKEGQNVTLSCEQNLNHDAMYWYRQDPGQGLRLIYYSQIVNDFQKGDIAEGYSVSREKKESFPLTVTSAQKNPTAFYLCASSHRAYSEAFFGQGTRLTVV.

This clonotype was observed at least ten times. V gene TRBV6-6 combines with J gene TRBJ2-5, with D tentatively TRBD1 (6 bases). CDR3 length: 15 amino acids. Germline assignment: CDR1 MNHNY and CDR2 SVGAGI (reference sequence). Trimming pared 0 bases from V and 5 bases from J, leaving 13 bases between. In DNA form, the CDR3 reads TGTGCCAGCAGTTACTCCCGGACAGCGAAGGAGACCCAGTACTTC. Translating gives CASSYSRTAKETQYF.

The chain employs TRBV20-1 and TRBJ2-3, with D unclear. V gave up 2 bases and J gave up 6 bases, with 15 bases separating them. The germline gives CDR1 DFQATT, CDR2 SNEGSKA (reference sequence). The CDR3 spans 14 residues. The DNA of the CDR3 is TGCAGTGCTAGACGAGGTTATACATATGATACGCAGTATTTT. Residues: CSARRGYTYDTQYF.